The clone carrying this T cell receptor (beta chain) turned up a few times. Antigen specificity is unknown. CDR3 length equals 14 residues. Looked up from germline, CDR1 is WSHSY and CDR2 is SAAADI. The ends were cut back, 1 base at V and 6 bases at J, with 10 bases in the middle. The data are from a study of spatial heterogeneity in lung cancer. Study-level information: There was a strong correlation between the counts of TCR transcripts measured in tumor regions and a T cell transcriptional module score that was calculated from matched bulk RNA-seq.

General study findings and limits: Expanded alpha and beta TCR counts within tumors tracked tumor mutation counts.

Carried by each TCR cDNA molecule was a unique molecular identifier. MiXCR, run by TCRdb on the 5' RACE reads, gives a single entry per CDR3 protein. The sample has fewer than 13,000 distinct CDR3 sequences, roughly 13% seen once; the top ten hold about 40%. Time point of the sample: sample taken at primary tumor resection. Sequenced material: lung tumor tissue, taken at surgery. The source of this sequence is a male donor with early-stage non-small cell lung cancer. This chain uses TRBV10-2 with TRBJ1-5, with D unresolved. CDR3 sequence: CASSEFGLSQPQHF. The CDR3 DNA is TGCGCCAGCAGTGAGTTTGGGTTGAGTCAGCCCCAGCATTTT.